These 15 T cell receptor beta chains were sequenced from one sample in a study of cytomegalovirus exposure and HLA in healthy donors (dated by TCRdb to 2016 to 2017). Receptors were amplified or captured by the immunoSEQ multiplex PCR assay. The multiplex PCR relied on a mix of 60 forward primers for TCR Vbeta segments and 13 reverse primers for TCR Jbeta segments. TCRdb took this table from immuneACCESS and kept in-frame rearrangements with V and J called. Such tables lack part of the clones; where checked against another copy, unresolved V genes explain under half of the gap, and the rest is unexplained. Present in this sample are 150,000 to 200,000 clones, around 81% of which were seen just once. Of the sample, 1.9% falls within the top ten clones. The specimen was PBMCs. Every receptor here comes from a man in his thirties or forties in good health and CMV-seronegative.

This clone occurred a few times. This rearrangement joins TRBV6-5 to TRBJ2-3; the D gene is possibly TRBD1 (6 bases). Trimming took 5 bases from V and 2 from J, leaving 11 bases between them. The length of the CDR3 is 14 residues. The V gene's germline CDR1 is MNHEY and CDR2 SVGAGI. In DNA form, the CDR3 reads TGTGCCAGCAGTACCGGACAGATCACAGATACGCAGTATTTT. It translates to CASSTGQITDTQYF.

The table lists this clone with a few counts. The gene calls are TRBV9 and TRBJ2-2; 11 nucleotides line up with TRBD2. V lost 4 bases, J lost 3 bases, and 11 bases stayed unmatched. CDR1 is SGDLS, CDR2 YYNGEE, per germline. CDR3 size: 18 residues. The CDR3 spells CASSPTIAGGSDTGELFF. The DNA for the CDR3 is TGTGCCAGCAGCCCCACGATAGCGGGAGGGTCTGACACCGGGGAGCTGTTTTTT.

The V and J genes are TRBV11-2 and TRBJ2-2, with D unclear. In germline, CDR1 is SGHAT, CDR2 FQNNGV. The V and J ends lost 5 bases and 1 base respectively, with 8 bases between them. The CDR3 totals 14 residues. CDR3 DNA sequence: TGTGCCAGCAGCCCGGTCCGGAACACCGGGGAGCTGTTTTTT. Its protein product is CASSPVRNTGELFF.

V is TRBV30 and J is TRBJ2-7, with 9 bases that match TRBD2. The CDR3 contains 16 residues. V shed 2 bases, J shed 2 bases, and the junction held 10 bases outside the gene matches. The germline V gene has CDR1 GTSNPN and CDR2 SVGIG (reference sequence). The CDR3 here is CAWSRDGREGAYEQYF. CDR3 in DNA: TGTGCCTGGAGTAGGGATGGGCGGGAGGGAGCCTACGAGCAGTACTTC.

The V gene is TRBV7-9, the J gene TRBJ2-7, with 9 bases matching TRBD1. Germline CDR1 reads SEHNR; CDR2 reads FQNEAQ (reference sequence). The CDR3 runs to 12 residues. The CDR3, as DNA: TGTGCACTGGGACAGGGTAACTTCGAGCAGTACTTC. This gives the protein CALGQGNFEQYF.

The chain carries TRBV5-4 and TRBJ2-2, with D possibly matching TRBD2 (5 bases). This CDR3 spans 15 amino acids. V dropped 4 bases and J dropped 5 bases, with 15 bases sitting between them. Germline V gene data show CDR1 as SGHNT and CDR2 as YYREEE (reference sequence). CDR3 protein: CASSAIRGLTGELFF. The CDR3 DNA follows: TGTGCCAGCAGCGCGATACGAGGGTTGACCGGGGAGCTGTTTTTT.

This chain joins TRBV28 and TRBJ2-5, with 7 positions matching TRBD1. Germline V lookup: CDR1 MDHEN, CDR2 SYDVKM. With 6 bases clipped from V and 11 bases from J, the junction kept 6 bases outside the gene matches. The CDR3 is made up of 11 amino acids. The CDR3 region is CASSNFRGQYF. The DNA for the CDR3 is TGTGCCAGCAGCAACTTCAGGGGGCAGTACTTC.

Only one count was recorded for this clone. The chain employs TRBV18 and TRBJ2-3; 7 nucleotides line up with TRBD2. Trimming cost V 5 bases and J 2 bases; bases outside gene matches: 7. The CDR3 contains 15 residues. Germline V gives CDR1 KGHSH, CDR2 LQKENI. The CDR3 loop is CASSGEGLSTDTQYF. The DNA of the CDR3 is TGTGCCAGCTCAGGAGAGGGACTATCCACAGATACGCAGTATTTT.

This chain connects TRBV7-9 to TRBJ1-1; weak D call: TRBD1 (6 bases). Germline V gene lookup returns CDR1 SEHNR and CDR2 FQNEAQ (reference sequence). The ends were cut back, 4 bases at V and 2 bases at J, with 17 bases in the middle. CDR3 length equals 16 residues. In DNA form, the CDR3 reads TGTGCCAGCAGCTCACCCCCGGGGACACAAAACACTGAAGCTTTCTTT. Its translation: CASSSPPGTQNTEAFF.

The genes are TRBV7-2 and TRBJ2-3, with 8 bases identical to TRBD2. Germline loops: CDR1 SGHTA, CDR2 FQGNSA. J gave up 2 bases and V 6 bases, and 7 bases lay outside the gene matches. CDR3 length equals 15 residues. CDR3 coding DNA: TGTGCCAGCAGGACGCCGGGACTAGACACAGATACGCAGTATTTT. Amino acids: CASRTPGLDTDTQYF.

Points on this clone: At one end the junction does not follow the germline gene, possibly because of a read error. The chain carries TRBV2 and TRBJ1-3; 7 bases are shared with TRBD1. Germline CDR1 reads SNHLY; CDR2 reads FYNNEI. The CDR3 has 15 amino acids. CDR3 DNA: TGTTCCAGCAGTACTGGACAGGTCTCTGGAAACACCATATATTTT. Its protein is CSSSTGQVSGNTIYF.

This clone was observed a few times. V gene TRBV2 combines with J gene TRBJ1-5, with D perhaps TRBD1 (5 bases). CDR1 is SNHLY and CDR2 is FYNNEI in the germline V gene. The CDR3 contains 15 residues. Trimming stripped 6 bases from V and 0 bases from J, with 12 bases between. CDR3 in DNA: TGTGCCAGCAGCCGCAGGGTAGATAGCAATCAGCCCCAGCATTTT. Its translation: CASSRRVDSNQPQHF.

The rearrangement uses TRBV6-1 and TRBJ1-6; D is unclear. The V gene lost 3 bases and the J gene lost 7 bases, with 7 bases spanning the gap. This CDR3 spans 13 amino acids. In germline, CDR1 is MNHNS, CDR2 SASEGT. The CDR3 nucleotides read TGTGCCAGCAGTGATTACACAAATTCACCCCTCCACTTT. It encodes CASSDYTNSPLHF.

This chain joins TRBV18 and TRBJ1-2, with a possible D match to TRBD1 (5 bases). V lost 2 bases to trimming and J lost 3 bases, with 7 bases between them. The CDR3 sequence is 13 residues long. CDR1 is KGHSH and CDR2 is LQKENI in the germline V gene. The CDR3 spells CASSPGGDYGYTF. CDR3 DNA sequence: TGTGCCAGCTCACCAGGAGGGGACTATGGCTACACCTTC.

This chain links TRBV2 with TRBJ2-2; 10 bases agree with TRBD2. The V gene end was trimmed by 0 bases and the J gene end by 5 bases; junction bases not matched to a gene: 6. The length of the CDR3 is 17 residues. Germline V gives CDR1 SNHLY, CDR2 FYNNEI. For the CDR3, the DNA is TGTGCCAGCAGTGAAGCGTGGACTAGCGGAGATACCGGGGAGCTGTTTTTT. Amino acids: CASSEAWTSGDTGELFF.